These T cell receptor beta chains were read from a single sample in a study of T cell responses to AZD1222 COVID-19 vaccine. Method: immunoSEQ multiplex PCR; TCRdb's copy keeps in-frame clones and lacks some. This table holds some 80,000 clones, about 91% found once. Sequencing used peripheral blood, obtained 28 days after the second dose of the MenACWY control vaccine. The receptors here all came from an adult who received the MenACWY meningococcal vaccine as a control. Both conserved end residues are part of each CDR3. Fields, in order: clone size, V gene, J gene, D gene, CDR3 protein, CDR3 DNA. A D gene is named only where the DNA matches it firmly. The listing skips clone size in some rows; elsewhere it reads once, few, many or a size class.

>NA|TRBV21-1|TRBJ1-5|NA
CASSKGRQPNQPQHF
TGTGCCAGCAGCAAGGGGCGACAGCCCAATCAGCCCCAGCATTTT
>few|TRBV6-5|TRBJ1-4|NA
CASARALNEKLFF
TGTGCCAGCGCCCGGGCTCTCAATGAAAAACTGTTTTTT
>NA|TRBV7-8|TRBJ1-1|NA
CASRPSGVLNTEAFF
TGTGCCAGCAGACCCTCCGGCGTACTGAACACTGAAGCTTTCTTT
>NA|TRBV9|TRBJ2-6|NA
CASSVGSGANVLTF
TGTGCCAGCAGCGTAGGGAGCGGGGCCAACGTCCTGACTTTC
>NA|TRBV30|TRBJ1-4|TRBD1
CAWSSTGAREKLFF
TGTGCCTGGAGCTCGACAGGGGCTCGGGAAAAACTGTTTTTT
>NA|TRBV14|TRBJ1-3|NA
CASSQGNFGNTIYF
TGTGCCAGCAGCCAGGGGAACTTTGGAAACACCATATATTTT
>once|TRBV29-1|TRBJ2-3|NA
CSVTTPTRNTQYF
TGCAGCGTTACTACTCCGACCCGAAATACGCAGTATTTT
>NA|TRBV19|TRBJ2-7|NA
CASSPSPGDYEQYF
TGTGCCAGTAGTCCCTCCCCCGGTGACTACGAGCAGTACTTC
>NA|TRBV6-5|TRBJ1-1|TRBD1
CASRGTGGESTEAFF
TGTGCCAGCAGGGGGACAGGGGGCGAAAGCACTGAAGCTTTCTTT
>NA|TRBV6-5|TRBJ2-2|TRBD2
CASSYWRGGPGELFF
TGTGCCAGCAGTTATTGGCGGGGGGGCCCCGGGGAGCTGTTTTTT
>NA|TRBV5-1|TRBJ2-4|TRBD1
CASSLVAGGDLLAKNIQYF
TGCGCCAGCAGCTTGGTTGCAGGGGGAGACCTATTAGCCAAAAACATTCAGTACTTC
>NA|TRBV27|TRBJ1-1|NA
CASSFGQLNTEAFF
TGTGCCAGCAGTTTCGGGCAGCTGAACACTGAAGCTTTCTTT
>NA|TRBV18|TRBJ1-1|TRBD1
CASSAGTDRIEAFF
TGTGCCAGCTCAGCCGGGACAGATAGAATTGAAGCTTTCTTT
>NA|TRBV12-3/TRBV12-4|TRBJ1-1|NA
CASSLGGNTEAFF
TGTGCCAGCAGTCTGGGGGGGAACACTGAAGCTTTCTTT
>NA|TRBV4-3|TRBJ1-2|NA
CASSQAPEGTYGYTF
TGCGCCAGCAGCCAAGCCCCCGAGGGGACCTATGGCTACACCTTC
>NA|TRBV4-2|TRBJ1-4|TRBD1
CASSHPEPGQGVRHEKLFF
TGTGCCAGCAGCCACCCAGAACCGGGACAGGGGGTCAGGCACGAAAAACTGTTTTTT
>NA|TRBV4-2|TRBJ1-1|NA
CASSQPRPQNTEAFF
TGTGCCAGCAGCCAACCGAGACCCCAGAACACTGAAGCTTTCTTT
>NA|TRBV5-6|TRBJ1-2|TRBD1
CASSPGQVYGYTF
TGTGCCAGCAGCCCCGGACAGGTCTATGGCTACACCTTC
>few|TRBV5-1|TRBJ1-3|TRBD1
CASSLVGQGTGNTIYF
TGCGCCAGCAGCTTGGTGGGACAGGGCACTGGAAACACCATATATTTT
>NA|TRBV7-2|TRBJ2-7|TRBD1
CASSYDRGVGYEQYF
TGTGCCAGCAGCTACGACAGGGGGGTTGGGTACGAGCAGTACTTC
>NA|TRBV6-5|TRBJ1-1|NA
CASSYSGSRAEAFF
TGTGCCAGCAGTTACTCCGGCAGCCGAGCGGAAGCTTTCTTT
>once|TRBV7-2|TRBJ1-4|TRBD1
CASSPTGVTNEKLFF
TGTGCCAGCAGCCCCACAGGGGTAACTAATGAAAAACTGTTTTTT
>NA|TRBV4-3|TRBJ1-1|TRBD1
CASSHIQGANTEAFF
TGCGCCAGCAGCCATATACAGGGGGCGAACACTGAAGCTTTCTTT
>NA|TRBV18|TRBJ2-3|NA
CASSPEEFPEDTQYF
TGTGCCAGCTCACCCGAGGAGTTCCCTGAGGATACGCAGTATTTT
>NA|TRBV30|TRBJ1-5|NA
CAWSPGGTSQHF
TGTGCCTGGAGCCCCGGGGGCACGTCCCAGCATTTT
>NA|TRBV11-3|TRBJ1-1|NA
CASSLGGTAEAFF
TGTGCCAGCAGCTTGGGAGGGACTGCAGAAGCTTTCTTT
>NA|TRBV6-5|TRBJ1-6|NA
CASSYEIDYNSPLHF
TGTGCCAGCAGTTACGAAATAGATTATAATTCACCCCTCCACTTT
>NA|TRBV30|TRBJ2-7|NA
CAWTGALETGYEQYF
TGTGCCTGGACAGGGGCTCTTGAGACGGGGTACGAGCAGTACTTC
>once|TRBV19|TRBJ2-7|NA
CASTTTFGNSYEQYF
TGTGCCAGTACCACGACGTTTGGAAACTCCTACGAGCAGTACTTC
>NA|TRBV28|TRBJ1-5|NA
CASRESNQPQHF
TGTGCCAGCAGGGAAAGCAATCAGCCCCAGCATTTT
>NA|TRBV7-2|TRBJ1-5|NA
CASSSNSNQPQHF
TGTGCCAGCAGCTCAAATAGCAATCAGCCCCAGCATTTT
>NA|TRBV28|TRBJ1-1|NA
CASSLIGVNTEAFF
TGTGCCAGCAGTTTAATAGGGGTGAACACTGAAGCTTTCTTT
>NA|TRBV16|TRBJ1-5|NA
CASSQSGFPQPQHF
TGTGCCAGCAGCCAATCAGGTTTCCCTCAGCCCCAGCATTTT
>NA|TRBV3-1/TRBV3-2|TRBJ2-5|NA
CASSQVSSGAQYF
TGTGCCAGCAGCCAAGTATCCTCCGGGGCCCAGTACTTC
>NA|TRBV11-1|TRBJ2-6|NA
CASSLVLGANVLTF
TGTGCCAGCAGCTTAGTTCTGGGGGCCAACGTCCTGACTTTC
>NA|TRBV6-1|TRBJ1-5|NA
CASSELANQPQHF
TGTGCCAGCAGTGAACTAGCAAATCAGCCCCAGCATTTT
>NA|TRBV2|TRBJ2-5|NA
CASSEYTTQYF
TGTGCCAGCAGTGAATACACCACCCAGTACTTC
>NA|TRBV11-3|TRBJ1-6|TRBD1
CASSLDGTANSPLHF
TGTGCCAGCAGCTTAGACGGGACAGCTAATTCACCCCTCCACTTT
>NA|TRBV4-3|TRBJ2-7|NA
CASSPSPGLTYEQYF
TGCGCCAGCAGCCCAAGTCCTGGGTTAACCTACGAGCAGTACTTC
>NA|TRBV5-1|TRBJ1-3|TRBD1
CASSLAGTANSGNTIYF
TGCGCCAGCAGCTTGGCCGGGACAGCCAACTCTGGAAACACCATATATTTT
>NA|TRBV14|TRBJ1-4|TRBD1
CASSQDQAGQPNEKLFF
TGTGCCAGCAGCCAAGATCAAGCGGGACAGCCTAATGAAAAACTGTTTTTT
>NA|TRBV5-1|TRBJ2-7|NA
CASSLGGSASSYEQYF
TGCGCCAGCAGCTTGGGAGGCAGCGCCTCCTCCTACGAGCAGTACTTC
>NA|TRBV19|TRBJ2-5|NA
CASSIRGAQETQYF
TGTGCCAGTAGTATCCGGGGGGCCCAAGAGACCCAGTACTTC
>NA|TRBV13|TRBJ1-1|NA
CASSPGVLNTEAFF
TGTGCCAGCAGCCCGGGGGTGCTGAACACTGAAGCTTTCTTT
>NA|TRBV27|TRBJ2-3|NA
CASSFGGGTDTQYF
TGTGCCAGCAGTTTTGGCGGGGGCACAGATACGCAGTATTTT
>NA|TRBV5-7|TRBJ2-7|NA
CASSQRERDGAPYEQYF
TGTGCCAGCAGCCAGAGAGAGAGGGACGGAGCTCCCTACGAGCAGTACTTC
>NA|TRBV6-5|TRBJ2-3|TRBD1
CASRPDRVSDTQYF
TGTGCCAGCAGGCCCGACAGGGTTTCAGATACGCAGTATTTT
>once|TRBV7-8|TRBJ1-5|NA
CASSLGERTQPQHF
TGTGCCAGCAGCTTAGGTGAGCGGACCCAGCCCCAGCATTTT
>NA|TRBV5-1|TRBJ2-1|TRBD2
CASSLAGEYNEQFF
TGCGCCAGCAGCCTAGCGGGGGAGTACAATGAGCAGTTCTTC
>NA|TRBV7-3|TRBJ2-3|TRBD1
CASSGTGGADTQYF
TGTGCCAGCAGCGGAACAGGGGGTGCAGATACGCAGTATTTT
>NA|TRBV30|TRBJ1-6|NA
CAWSAKGGSTLHF
TGTGCCTGGAGTGCCAAGGGGGGGAGCACCCTCCACTTT
>NA|TRBV5-8|TRBJ1-1|TRBD1
CASRWDRATEAFF
TGTGCCAGCAGGTGGGACAGGGCGACTGAAGCTTTCTTT
>NA|TRBV5-5|TRBJ1-5|NA
CASSFVGDSNQPQHF
TGTGCCAGCAGCTTTGTTGGAGATAGCAATCAGCCCCAGCATTTT
>few|TRBV7-8|TRBJ2-7|TRBD2
CASSPGTSGALYFYEQYF
TGTGCCAGCAGCCCGGGGACTAGCGGGGCCCTGTATTTCTACGAGCAGTACTTC
>NA|TRBV7-2|TRBJ1-4|TRBD1
CASSPDRANEKLFF
TGTGCCAGCAGCCCCGACAGGGCTAATGAAAAACTGTTTTTT
>once|TRBV5-1|TRBJ1-2|TRBD1
CASSPRQGALLGYTF
TGCGCCAGCAGCCCAAGACAGGGTGCCCTCTTGGGCTACACCTTC
>NA|TRBV9|TRBJ1-2|NA
CASSETSANYGYTF
TGTGCCAGCAGCGAAACGTCAGCTAACTATGGCTACACCTTC